These 5 T cell receptor beta chains were all obtained from the same sample, sequenced in a study of blood T cell repertoires in COVID-19. The data were produced by immunoSEQ multiplex PCR, yet TCRdb's version contains in-frame clones alone and is incomplete. This table holds 7,000 or so clones, 89% found once. The sequenced sample was peripheral blood. The receptors originated from a man aged 70 or older with active COVID-19.

In DNA form, the CDR3 reads TGTGCCAGCAGCCTCCTCACCGGGGGAGTCAACTATGGCTACACCTTC. Translating gives CASSLLTGGVNYGYTF. The chain uses TRBV7-2 and TRBJ1-2; perhaps TRBD1 as D (5 bases). Germline V gene data show CDR1 as SGHTA and CDR2 as FQGNSA. V lost 5 bases and J 2 bases, leaving 18 bases between the germline ends. The CDR3 is 16 amino acids.

This rearrangement joins TRBV7-9 to TRBJ1-4, with D possibly being TRBD1 (5 bases). The CDR3 covers 18 residues. Germline values: CDR1 SEHNR, CDR2 FQNEAQ (reference sequence). V was pared by 5 bases and J by 0 bases, with 19 bases between. This CDR3 is CASSPGRQILATNEKLFF. The CDR3 region has the DNA TGTGCCAGCAGCCCCGGGCGACAGATCCTAGCAACTAATGAAAAACTGTTTTTT.

In its sample, this clone was seen once. The V call is TRBV4-1, the J call TRBJ2-1; the match to TRBD2 covers 8 bases. Germline loops: CDR1 MGHRA, CDR2 YSYEKL. Unmatched junction bases numbered 7, after V lost 1 base and J lost 5 bases. The CDR3 extends over 16 amino acids. CDR3 coding DNA: TGCGCCAGCAGCCAAGGGACTAGCCCTCCTCACAATGAGCAGTTCTTC. It is translated as CASSQGTSPPHNEQFF.

The rearrangement uses TRBV11-3 and TRBJ1-6; weak D call: TRBD1 (6 bases). This CDR3 has 13 residues. V lost 5 bases to trimming and J lost 10 bases, with 12 bases between them. The germline V gene encodes CDR1 SGHNT and CDR2 YENEEA. Here the CDR3 reads CASSETGDSPLHF. CDR3 bases: TGTGCCAGCAGCGAGACAGGAGACTCACCCCTCCACTTT.

The rearrangement joins TRBV7-9 to TRBJ1-1; unclear D gene. The CDR3 covers 14 residues. The V end was cut by 1 base, the J end by 0 bases, with 6 bases between. Germline assignment: CDR1 SEHNR and CDR2 FQNEAQ (reference sequence). As DNA, the CDR3 is TGTGCCAGCAGCTTAGTGCTAATGAACACTGAAGCTTTCTTT. Translated: CASSLVLMNTEAFF.